A single count supports the clone carrying this T cell receptor (beta chain). Its antigen is unidentified. Trimming took 5 bases from V and 8 from J; bases not matched to a gene: 5. Germline lookup yields CDR1 SQVTM and CDR2 ANQGSEA. The CDR3 totals 12 residues. The sample comes from a study of beta chain features in type 1 diabetes. Study summary: Patients were similar to healthy donors in age and gender (as well as in cell yields). All of the samples together had 107,917,701 sorted cells examined.

Sequencing targeted expressed TCRB transcripts, as all isolated RNA had been reverse transcribed. Some clones are missing from TCRdb's copy, which holds only in-frame ones; the method was immunoSEQ multiplex PCR. The sample lists roughly 60,000 clones, about 55% occurring once. General study points: It was possible that PCR favored shorter templates, equally so in patients and controls. Type 1 diabetes patients had moderately but significantly shorter TCRB CDR3s in all four CD4+ subsets.

This chain connects TRBV29-1 to TRBJ1-4; 7 bases match TRBD1. The specimen was Tregs from blood. The source of this sequence is a woman aged 18-29 years in good health. The CDR3 nucleotides are TGCAGCGTTTCGCCAGGGGGAGAAAAACTGTTTTTT. Its translation: CSVSPGGEKLFF.